The clone carrying this TCR beta chain appeared a few times. What it binds is unknown. Assay execution proceeded at the deep level. The input for sorted-subset replicate PCRs was around 0.2 ug DNA, 25,000 to 35,000 T cell genomes. The data were produced by immunoSEQ multiplex PCR, yet TCRdb's version contains in-frame clones alone and is incomplete. The profile shows a few hundred thousand clones, around 74% of them singletons. None of the donors, who were healthy HIV-negative adults, had recently had acute infections or vaccinations. The sample belongs to a study of shared clonotypes between healthy human individuals. Study findings and constraints: Non-shared clonotypes were found to have lower generation probabilities than the clonotypes that were shared by all four of the sorted-subset donors.

The CDR3 contains 16 residues. Trimming pared 0 bases from V and 3 bases from J, leaving 13 bases between. Germline CDR1 and CDR2: SGHRS and YFSETQ. V and J are TRBV5-1 and TRBJ1-5, with unresolved D. Material for sequencing was memory CD4+ T cells sorted from blood. Indicated subset: CD45RA-negative fraction. The clonotype was recovered from a man aged 30-40 years in good health. The CDR3: CASSLDPETDNQPQHF. The CDR3 coding sequence is TGCGCCAGCAGCTTGGACCCCGAGACGGACAATCAGCCCCAGCATTTT.